A selection of T cell receptor beta chains follows, all from one sample in a study of cytomegalovirus exposure and HLA in healthy donors. The assay was immunoSEQ multiplex PCR, and TCRdb's table has in-frame clones only and misses some. Of 150,000 to 200,000 clones in the sample, around 86% were seen once. The sample consisted of PBMCs. These receptors originate from a girl aged 2-10 years in good health and CMV-seropositive. CDR3s include the opening cysteine and the closing phenylalanine or tryptophan. The order of the fields is D gene, J gene, V gene, clone size, CDR3 protein, CDR3 DNA. The D gene is left open where the match is weak. The listing skips clone size in some rows; elsewhere it reads once, few, many or a size class.

d_call: -
j_call: TRBJ1-1
v_call: TRBV6-5
clone_size: -
cdr3_aa: CASRNSLMNTEAFF
cdr3_nt: TGTGCCAGCAGGAACAGCCTCATGAACACTGAAGCTTTCTTT

d_call: -
j_call: TRBJ2-3
v_call: TRBV5-1
clone_size: -
cdr3_aa: CASSLAASMADTQYF
cdr3_nt: TGCGCCAGCAGCTTGGCGGCTAGTATGGCAGATACGCAGTATTTT

d_call: -
j_call: TRBJ2-7
v_call: TRBV5-1
clone_size: -
cdr3_aa: CASSSYRGRRIHEQYF
cdr3_nt: TGCGCCAGCAGCTCGTATCGGGGGAGGCGCATACACGAGCAGTACTTC

d_call: -
j_call: TRBJ2-3
v_call: TRBV5-4
clone_size: -
cdr3_aa: CASSLGRVGDTQYF
cdr3_nt: TGTGCCAGCAGCTTGGGTCGGGTAGGAGATACGCAGTATTTT

d_call: TRBD2
j_call: TRBJ2-2
v_call: TRBV5-4
clone_size: -
cdr3_aa: CASKAGEGTGELFF
cdr3_nt: TGTGCCAGCAAGGCGGGAGAGGGCACCGGGGAGCTGTTTTTT

d_call: TRBD1
j_call: TRBJ2-1
v_call: TRBV5-1
clone_size: -
cdr3_aa: CASSFRDRGVNEQFF
cdr3_nt: TGCGCCAGCAGCTTCCGGGACAGGGGTGTAAATGAGCAGTTCTTC

d_call: TRBD1
j_call: TRBJ2-7
v_call: TRBV10-3
clone_size: -
cdr3_aa: CAIRETGNEQYF
cdr3_nt: TGTGCCATCAGAGAGACAGGGAACGAGCAGTACTTC

d_call: TRBD1
j_call: TRBJ1-5
v_call: TRBV27
clone_size: -
cdr3_aa: CASSLSPTGGLNQPQHF
cdr3_nt: TGTGCCAGCAGCCTTTCCCCCACAGGGGGACTAAATCAGCCCCAGCATTTT

d_call: TRBD1
j_call: TRBJ2-3
v_call: TRBV28
clone_size: once
cdr3_aa: CASSPDRARHTQYF
cdr3_nt: TGTGCCAGCAGTCCTGACAGGGCGCGGCACACGCAGTATTTT

d_call: TRBD1
j_call: TRBJ1-2
v_call: TRBV4-1
clone_size: once
cdr3_aa: CASSHPLQRTGAVNYGYTF
cdr3_nt: TGCGCCAGCAGCCACCCCCTCCAGAGGACAGGAGCGGTGAACTATGGCTACACCTTC

d_call: TRBD1
j_call: TRBJ2-1
v_call: TRBV7-3
clone_size: -
cdr3_aa: CASSFQGTAYNEQFF
cdr3_nt: TGTGCCAGCAGCTTCCAAGGGACAGCATACAATGAGCAGTTCTTC

d_call: TRBD1
j_call: TRBJ1-4
v_call: TRBV18
clone_size: -
cdr3_aa: CASSPARTGNEKLFF
cdr3_nt: TGTGCCAGCTCACCCGCAAGGACAGGGAATGAAAAACTGTTTTTT

d_call: -
j_call: TRBJ1-2
v_call: TRBV6-5
clone_size: -
cdr3_aa: CASSYGTGSGYTF
cdr3_nt: TGTGCCAGCAGTTACGGTACAGGGTCCGGCTACACCTTC

d_call: -
j_call: TRBJ1-4
v_call: TRBV7-8
clone_size: -
cdr3_aa: CASSASRGATNEKLFF
cdr3_nt: TGTGCCAGCAGCGCAAGTCGCGGCGCAACTAATGAAAAACTGTTTTTT

d_call: -
j_call: TRBJ2-1
v_call: TRBV5-1
clone_size: once
cdr3_aa: CASSLDGSRNEQFF
cdr3_nt: TGCGCCAGCAGCTTGGACGGGTCTAGGAATGAGCAGTTCTTC

d_call: -
j_call: TRBJ1-4
v_call: TRBV4-2
clone_size: once
cdr3_aa: CASSPRTVPATNEKLFF
cdr3_nt: TGTGCCAGCAGCCCCAGGACAGTTCCGGCAACTAATGAAAAACTGTTTTTT

d_call: TRBD2
j_call: TRBJ2-1
v_call: TRBV5-1
clone_size: -
cdr3_aa: CASSSGSGRLWNEQFF
cdr3_nt: TGCGCCAGCAGCTCCGGTAGCGGGAGGTTGTGGAATGAGCAGTTCTTC

d_call: -
j_call: TRBJ2-1
v_call: TRBV10-1
clone_size: -
cdr3_aa: CASSESHAAGNEQFF
cdr3_nt: TGCGCCAGCAGTGAGAGTCATGCCGCCGGCAATGAGCAGTTCTTC

d_call: TRBD1
j_call: TRBJ2-3
v_call: TRBV27
clone_size: -
cdr3_aa: CASSFLIPASDRVTDTQYF
cdr3_nt: TGTGCCAGCAGTTTTTTGATTCCGGCCTCAGACAGGGTCACAGATACGCAGTATTTT

d_call: TRBD2
j_call: TRBJ2-7
v_call: TRBV4-1
clone_size: -
cdr3_aa: CASSQVGGRALGYEQYF
cdr3_nt: TGCGCCAGCAGCCAAGTCGGCGGGAGGGCCCTCGGCTACGAGCAGTACTTC

d_call: TRBD2
j_call: TRBJ2-3
v_call: TRBV6-1
clone_size: -
cdr3_aa: CASSEMAGGTDTQYF
cdr3_nt: TGTGCCAGCAGTGAAATGGCGGGGGGCACAGATACGCAGTATTTT

d_call: -
j_call: TRBJ1-5
v_call: TRBV5-1
clone_size: -
cdr3_aa: CASSLDTNQPQHF
cdr3_nt: TGCGCCAGCAGCTTGGATACTAATCAGCCCCAGCATTTT

d_call: -
j_call: TRBJ2-3
v_call: TRBV6-1
clone_size: -
cdr3_aa: CASSVTRADTQYF
cdr3_nt: TGTGCCAGCAGCGTCACGAGGGCAGATACGCAGTATTTT

d_call: -
j_call: TRBJ1-1
v_call: TRBV7-9
clone_size: -
cdr3_aa: CASSRAGGGTEAFF
cdr3_nt: TGTGCCAGCAGCCGGGCTGGGGGAGGGACTGAAGCTTTCTTT

d_call: -
j_call: TRBJ1-2
v_call: TRBV28
clone_size: -
cdr3_aa: CASSQMGEGLRGYTF
cdr3_nt: TGTGCCAGCAGCCAAATGGGGGAGGGGTTGCGAGGCTACACCTTC

d_call: -
j_call: TRBJ1-2
v_call: TRBV2
clone_size: -
cdr3_aa: CASSPYLLF
cdr3_nt: TGTGCCAGCAGTCCCTACCTACTCTTC

d_call: -
j_call: TRBJ1-4
v_call: TRBV7-8
clone_size: -
cdr3_aa: CASSLGFDRGAREKLFF
cdr3_nt: TGTGCCAGCAGCTTAGGGTTTGACCGGGGGGCTAGAGAAAAACTGTTTTTT

d_call: -
j_call: TRBJ2-5
v_call: TRBV6-6
clone_size: once
cdr3_aa: CASRVPGLRETQYF
cdr3_nt: TGTGCCAGCAGGGTGCCGGGACTTAGGGAGACCCAGTACTTC

d_call: -
j_call: TRBJ2-7
v_call: TRBV13
clone_size: -
cdr3_aa: CASSPGTRSSYEQYF
cdr3_nt: TGTGCCAGCAGCCCCGGGACAAGATCTTCCTACGAGCAGTACTTC

d_call: TRBD1
j_call: TRBJ1-1
v_call: TRBV5-1
clone_size: few
cdr3_aa: CASTLGQGGFNTEAFF
cdr3_nt: TGCGCCAGCACCTTGGGACAGGGGGGATTTAACACTGAAGCTTTCTTT

d_call: -
j_call: TRBJ1-2
v_call: TRBV9
clone_size: few
cdr3_aa: CASSVSGGVGSGYTF
cdr3_nt: TGTGCCAGCAGCGTTTCGGGCGGGGTTGGTTCGGGCTACACCTTC

d_call: -
j_call: TRBJ2-5
v_call: TRBV13
clone_size: -
cdr3_aa: CASSLRRAGGAQYF
cdr3_nt: TGTGCCAGCAGCTTAAGGAGGGCAGGAGGGGCCCAGTACTTC

d_call: -
j_call: TRBJ2-1
v_call: TRBV30
clone_size: -
cdr3_aa: CAWGDLERSYNEQFF
cdr3_nt: TGTGCCTGGGGAGATCTAGAGCGGTCCTACAATGAGCAGTTCTTC

d_call: -
j_call: TRBJ2-2
v_call: TRBV28
clone_size: once
cdr3_aa: CASSLVKNTGELFF
cdr3_nt: TGTGCCAGCAGTTTAGTCAAGAACACCGGGGAGCTGTTTTTT

d_call: TRBD1
j_call: TRBJ2-5
v_call: TRBV29-1
clone_size: -
cdr3_aa: CSSGQVQETQYF
cdr3_nt: TGCAGCTCCGGACAGGTCCAAGAGACCCAGTACTTC

d_call: -
j_call: TRBJ1-1
v_call: TRBV14
clone_size: once
cdr3_aa: CASSRLQLMNTEAFF
cdr3_nt: TGTGCCAGCAGCCGGTTACAGCTTATGAACACTGAAGCTTTCTTT

d_call: -
j_call: TRBJ2-5
v_call: TRBV5-5
clone_size: few
cdr3_aa: CASSWGEVFSPQYF
cdr3_nt: TGTGCCAGCAGCTGGGGAGAGGTCTTCTCGCCCCAGTACTTC

d_call: TRBD2
j_call: TRBJ2-1
v_call: TRBV5-1
clone_size: -
cdr3_aa: CASSLGLAEQFF
cdr3_nt: TGCGCCAGCAGCTTGGGACTAGCGGAGCAGTTCTTC

d_call: -
j_call: TRBJ2-1
v_call: TRBV11-1
clone_size: -
cdr3_aa: CASRTGTLYNEQFF
cdr3_nt: TGTGCCAGCAGGACCGGGACACTTTACAATGAGCAGTTCTTC

d_call: TRBD1
j_call: TRBJ1-1
v_call: TRBV10-2
clone_size: -
cdr3_aa: CASSPRGMNTEAFF
cdr3_nt: TGCGCCAGCAGTCCCAGGGGGATGAACACTGAAGCTTTCTTT

d_call: -
j_call: TRBJ1-1
v_call: TRBV7-9
clone_size: -
cdr3_aa: CASRAGGQRSEAFF
cdr3_nt: TGTGCCAGCAGGGCGGGGGGACAACGGTCTGAAGCTTTCTTT

d_call: TRBD1
j_call: TRBJ1-5
v_call: TRBV5-5
clone_size: once
cdr3_aa: CASSVGQLINQPQHF
cdr3_nt: TGTGCCAGCAGCGTGGGACAGCTTATCAATCAGCCCCAGCATTTT

d_call: -
j_call: TRBJ1-2
v_call: TRBV30
clone_size: -
cdr3_aa: CAWSLAGPGYGYTF
cdr3_nt: TGTGCCTGGAGTTTAGCAGGGCCCGGCTATGGCTACACCTTC

d_call: -
j_call: TRBJ1-2
v_call: TRBV4-1
clone_size: -
cdr3_aa: CASSQTVRGDYGYTF
cdr3_nt: TGCGCCAGCAGCCAGACGGTTCGGGGGGACTATGGCTACACCTTC

d_call: -
j_call: TRBJ2-1
v_call: TRBV28
clone_size: -
cdr3_aa: CASSFEGVYNEQFF
cdr3_nt: TGTGCCAGCAGTTTCGAGGGGGTTTACAATGAGCAGTTCTTC

d_call: -
j_call: TRBJ1-2
v_call: TRBV10-1
clone_size: once
cdr3_aa: CAGQRADNYGYTF
cdr3_nt: TGCGCCGGGCAGAGGGCTGACAACTATGGCTACACCTTC

d_call: TRBD2
j_call: TRBJ2-7
v_call: TRBV28
clone_size: -
cdr3_aa: CASSSREPSYEQYF
cdr3_nt: TGTGCCAGCAGTTCGCGGGAGCCCTCCTACGAGCAGTACTTC

d_call: TRBD1
j_call: TRBJ2-3
v_call: TRBV19
clone_size: -
cdr3_aa: CASQQGATDTQYF
cdr3_nt: TGTGCCAGCCAACAGGGGGCGACAGATACGCAGTATTTT

d_call: -
j_call: TRBJ1-2
v_call: TRBV9
clone_size: -
cdr3_aa: CASSPSPTGNYRYTF
cdr3_nt: TGTGCCAGCAGCCCTAGCCCTACAGGGAACTATCGCTACACCTTC

d_call: TRBD2
j_call: TRBJ2-2
v_call: TRBV7-6
clone_size: -
cdr3_aa: CASSRMVPREYTGELFF
cdr3_nt: TGTGCCAGCAGCCGAATGGTCCCGCGGGAGTACACCGGGGAGCTGTTTTTT

d_call: TRBD2
j_call: TRBJ2-5
v_call: TRBV2
clone_size: -
cdr3_aa: CASSERPSGQETQYF
cdr3_nt: TGTGCCAGCAGTGAACGGCCTAGCGGCCAAGAGACCCAGTACTTC

d_call: -
j_call: TRBJ1-5
v_call: TRBV27
clone_size: -
cdr3_aa: CASSPLSARFNNQPQHF
cdr3_nt: TGTGCCAGCAGTCCCCTGAGCGCCCGTTTCAACAATCAGCCCCAGCATTTT

d_call: TRBD2
j_call: TRBJ2-7
v_call: TRBV5-1
clone_size: -
cdr3_aa: CASRIAGGSYEQYF
cdr3_nt: TGCGCCAGCAGGATAGCGGGAGGTTCCTACGAGCAGTACTTC

d_call: -
j_call: TRBJ2-5
v_call: TRBV25-1
clone_size: -
cdr3_aa: CARCGNQETQYF
cdr3_nt: TGTGCCAGGTGCGGAAACCAAGAGACCCAGTACTTC